The 7 T cell receptor beta chains below come from one sample, sequenced in a study of T cells in Graves' hyperthyroidism and ophthalmopathy. Authors of the study amplified TCR beta CDR3 regions from RNA transcripts. With the HTBI primer set, the TCR CDR3 went through a first round of RT-PCR. Each CDR3 protein gets one entry after TCRdb re-called the multiplex PCR reads with MiXCR. Of more than 450,000 distinct CDR3 sequences in the sample, about 20% are singletons; the top ten hold about half. Specimen: blood. The receptors originated from a man in his forties with Graves' ophthalmopathy.

Turning to this clonotype: This may stem from a read error, because a much larger clone lies one nucleotide away. This chain connects TRBV6-2 or TRBV6-3 to TRBJ2-7, with D perhaps matching TRBD2 (6 bases). Trimming took off 7 bases at V and 0 bases at J, with 22 bases between the two ends. Germline CDR1 MNHEY, CDR2 SVGEGT. This CDR3 spans 17 amino acids. CDR3: CASIGTGGFRSSYEQYF. For the CDR3, the DNA is TGTGCCAGCATCGGGACTGGCGGGTTTAGGAGCTCCTACGAGCAGTACTTC.

This clonotype was counted a few times. V is TRBV5-6 and J is TRBJ2-2; TRBD2 aligns across 9 bases. The V gene's germline CDR1 is SGHDT and CDR2 YYEEEE. V dropped 0 bases and J dropped 9; count of bases not matched to a gene: 3. There are 14 residues in the CDR3. CDR3 bases: TGTGCCAGCAGCTTGGGGACTAGCGTCTGGGAGCTGTTTTTT. This codes for CASSLGTSVWELFF.

This clonotype was counted a few times. V usage is TRBV19 and J usage is TRBJ2-1; D is undetermined. Trimming took 1 base from V and 5 from J, leaving 12 bases between them. CDR1 LNHDA and CDR2 SQIVND come from the germline V gene (reference sequence). This CDR3 is built from 15 residues. CDR3 amino acids: CASSIAAGGNNEQFF. Here the CDR3 DNA reads TGTGCCAGTAGTATAGCCGCCGGTGGGAACAATGAGCAGTTCTTC.

The chain joins TRBV7-2 to TRBJ2-1; tentatively, D is TRBD2 (5 bases). Per germline, CDR1 SGHTA and CDR2 FQGNSA. This CDR3 contains 13 residues. Trimming pared 2 bases from V and 10 bases from J, leaving 12 bases between. The CDR3, as DNA: TGTGCCAGCAGCTTAACCAGGCGGAGGGAGCAGTTCTTC. Translation gives CASSLTRRREQFF.

This chain links TRBV28 with TRBJ1-6; TRBD1 is a possible D gene (6 bases). V was clipped by 6 bases and J by 9 bases, with 18 bases between them. CDR1 and CDR2 (germline): MDHEN, SYDVKM. This CDR3 region has 15 residues. CDR3 nucleotides: TGTGCCAGCAGACCACAGGGAGCCGGCGGTTCACCCCTCCACTTT. Amino acids: CASRPQGAGGSPLHF.

The chain combines TRBV2 with TRBJ2-3; 8 bases are a match to TRBD2. The CDR3 contains 16 residues. With V trimmed by 7 bases and J by 8 bases, 17 bases remained unmatched. Germline assignment: CDR1 SNHLY and CDR2 FYNNEI. The CDR3 nucleotides are TGTGCCAGCATGGTGTTGGGCGGGGGGAGTAGGGGTACGCAGTATTTT. Its protein is CASMVLGGGSRGTQYF.

Points on this clonotype: One base away lies a much larger clone, so this may be a sequencing read error. The chain recombines TRBV20-1 with TRBJ2-5; TRBD1 matches 8 bases. J gave up 8 bases and V 0 bases, and 5 bases lay outside the gene matches. Germline V gene lookup returns CDR1 DFQATT and CDR2 SNEGSKA (reference sequence). The CDR3 spans 13 residues. The CDR3 region has the DNA TGCAGTGCTAGAGATGCAGGGGGCGACACCCAGTACTTC. This translates into CSARDAGGDTQYF.